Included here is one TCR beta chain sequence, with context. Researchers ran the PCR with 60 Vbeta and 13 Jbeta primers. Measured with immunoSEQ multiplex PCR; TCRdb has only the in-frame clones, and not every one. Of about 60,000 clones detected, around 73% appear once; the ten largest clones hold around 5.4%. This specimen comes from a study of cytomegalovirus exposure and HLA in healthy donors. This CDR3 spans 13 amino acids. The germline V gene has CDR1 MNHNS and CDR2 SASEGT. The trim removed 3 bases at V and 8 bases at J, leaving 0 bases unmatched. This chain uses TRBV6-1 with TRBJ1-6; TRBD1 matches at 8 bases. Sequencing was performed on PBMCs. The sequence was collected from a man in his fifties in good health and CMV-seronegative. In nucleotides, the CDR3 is TGTGCCAGCAGTGACAGGGGGCATTCACCCCTCCACTTT. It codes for CASSDRGHSPLHF.